Listed below are T cell receptor beta chains from one sample, sequenced in a study of cytomegalovirus exposure and HLA in healthy donors. The method was immunoSEQ multiplex PCR; TCRdb's version includes in-frame clones alone and lacks a portion of them. The sample lists roughly 170,000 clones; 70% to 85% were seen once. Source material: PBMCs. The receptors were gathered from a woman under 40 in good health and CMV-seropositive. Both conserved end residues are part of each CDR3. Each record gives: J gene, clone size, V gene, D gene, CDR3 protein, CDR3 DNA. A D gene is named only where the DNA matches it firmly. Clone size is stated in some rows and not others, as once, few, many or a class when expanded.

j_call: TRBJ1-1; clone_size: .; v_call: TRBV6-5; d_call: .; cdr3_aa: CASSYPQGTEAFF; cdr3_nt: TGTGCCAGCAGTTACCCACAGGGAACTGAAGCTTTCTTT
j_call: TRBJ1-5; clone_size: .; v_call: TRBV25-1; d_call: .; cdr3_aa: CASTDGYQPQHF; cdr3_nt: TGTGCCAGCACCGACGGGTATCAGCCCCAGCATTTT
j_call: TRBJ2-6; clone_size: .; v_call: TRBV19; d_call: TRBD2; cdr3_aa: CASSPTSLGANVLTF; cdr3_nt: TGTGCCAGTAGTCCGACTAGCCTTGGGGCCAACGTCCTGACTTTC
j_call: TRBJ1-1; clone_size: .; v_call: TRBV11-3; d_call: .; cdr3_aa: CASSLDPGNTEAFF; cdr3_nt: TGTGCCAGCAGCTTAGATCCAGGTAACACTGAAGCTTTCTTT
j_call: TRBJ1-2; clone_size: few; v_call: TRBV30; d_call: .; cdr3_aa: CAWSPRGGPAIGYTF; cdr3_nt: TGTGCCTGGAGTCCTCGGGGGGGGCCAGCTATAGGCTACACCTTC
j_call: TRBJ2-7; clone_size: once; v_call: TRBV10-3; d_call: .; cdr3_aa: CAISDLAESYEQYF; cdr3_nt: TGTGCCATCAGTGACCTAGCAGAGTCCTACGAGCAGTACTTC
j_call: TRBJ2-7; clone_size: .; v_call: TRBV28; d_call: TRBD1; cdr3_aa: CASTPTGLSSYEQYF; cdr3_nt: TGTGCCAGCACCCCGACAGGGTTGAGCTCCTACGAGCAGTACTTC
j_call: TRBJ2-7; clone_size: .; v_call: TRBV5-1; d_call: .; cdr3_aa: CASSPEGAAPPYEQYF; cdr3_nt: TGCGCCAGCAGCCCGGAGGGCGCGGCCCCCCCCTACGAGCAGTACTTC
j_call: TRBJ2-3; clone_size: .; v_call: TRBV5-1; d_call: .; cdr3_aa: CASSPRYTDTQYF; cdr3_nt: TGCGCCAGCAGCCCACGCTACACAGATACGCAGTATTTT
j_call: TRBJ1-5; clone_size: .; v_call: TRBV28; d_call: .; cdr3_aa: CASRSIGDNQPQHF; cdr3_nt: TGTGCCAGCAGGAGCATCGGGGACAATCAGCCCCAGCATTTT
j_call: TRBJ2-1; clone_size: once; v_call: TRBV4-1; d_call: TRBD2; cdr3_aa: CASSPGLAGVYNEQFF; cdr3_nt: TGCGCCAGCAGCCCGGGACTAGCGGGGGTCTACAATGAGCAGTTCTTC
j_call: TRBJ1-2; clone_size: .; v_call: TRBV2; d_call: TRBD1; cdr3_aa: CASRLTGVYGYTF; cdr3_nt: TGTGCCAGCAGGTTGACAGGGGTCTATGGCTACACCTTC
j_call: TRBJ2-7; clone_size: .; v_call: TRBV28; d_call: .; cdr3_aa: CASSLQGWSYEQYF; cdr3_nt: TGTGCCAGCAGTTTACAGGGATGGTCCTACGAGCAGTACTTC
j_call: TRBJ2-7; clone_size: .; v_call: TRBV19; d_call: TRBD2; cdr3_aa: CASSPWTSGPGEQYF; cdr3_nt: TGTGCCAGTAGTCCCTGGACTAGCGGGCCAGGCGAGCAGTACTTC
j_call: TRBJ2-7; clone_size: .; v_call: TRBV6-1; d_call: TRBD1; cdr3_aa: CASSTGDSRIYEQYF; cdr3_nt: TGTGCCAGCAGTACCGGGGACAGCAGAATTTACGAGCAGTACTTC
j_call: TRBJ2-7; clone_size: .; v_call: TRBV2; d_call: .; cdr3_aa: CASSWTASSSYEQYF; cdr3_nt: TGTGCCAGCAGTTGGACTGCATCAAGCTCCTACGAGCAGTACTTC
j_call: TRBJ2-5; clone_size: few; v_call: TRBV6-1; d_call: .; cdr3_aa: CASGARQWETQYF; cdr3_nt: TGTGCCAGCGGGGCCAGACAATGGGAGACCCAGTACTTC
j_call: TRBJ2-7; clone_size: .; v_call: TRBV30; d_call: .; cdr3_aa: CAWRYSSSSYEQYF; cdr3_nt: TGTGCCTGGAGGTATAGTTCAAGCTCCTACGAGCAGTACTTC
j_call: TRBJ2-7; clone_size: .; v_call: TRBV7-3; d_call: .; cdr3_aa: CASSLSGPTEQYF; cdr3_nt: TGTGCCAGCAGCTTAAGCGGGCCGACCGAGCAGTACTTC
j_call: TRBJ1-2; clone_size: .; v_call: TRBV10-3; d_call: .; cdr3_aa: CAISPQRTDGYTF; cdr3_nt: TGTGCCATCAGCCCACAGAGGACTGATGGCTACACCTTC
j_call: TRBJ2-2; clone_size: few; v_call: TRBV4-1; d_call: TRBD2; cdr3_aa: CASSQDFTSGSTTGELFF; cdr3_nt: TGCGCCAGCAGCCAAGATTTTACTAGCGGGAGTACCACCGGGGAGCTGTTTTTT
j_call: TRBJ2-3; clone_size: .; v_call: TRBV5-1; d_call: .; cdr3_aa: CASSLVAGEGTDTQYF; cdr3_nt: TGCGCCAGCAGCTTGGTGGCAGGGGAAGGTACAGATACGCAGTATTTT
j_call: TRBJ2-7; clone_size: many; v_call: TRBV2; d_call: TRBD1; cdr3_aa: CASSQNRDRWYEQYF; cdr3_nt: TGTGCCAGCAGTCAGAATCGGGACAGGTGGTACGAGCAGTACTTC
j_call: TRBJ2-3; clone_size: .; v_call: TRBV30; d_call: .; cdr3_aa: CAWSVPSMYTQYF; cdr3_nt: TGTGCCTGGAGTGTACCTAGCATGTATACGCAGTATTTT
j_call: TRBJ2-7; clone_size: .; v_call: TRBV11-2; d_call: .; cdr3_aa: CASSLTDSYEQYF; cdr3_nt: TGTGCCAGCAGCTTGACAGACTCCTACGAGCAGTACTTC
j_call: TRBJ2-1; clone_size: .; v_call: TRBV7-8; d_call: TRBD1; cdr3_aa: CASSTRDSYNEQFF; cdr3_nt: TGTGCCAGCAGCACCCGGGACAGCTACAATGAGCAGTTCTTC
j_call: TRBJ1-2; clone_size: .; v_call: TRBV6-1; d_call: .; cdr3_aa: CASNDRSPSYGYTF; cdr3_nt: TGTGCCAGCAACGACAGATCCCCCAGCTATGGCTACACCTTC
j_call: TRBJ2-2; clone_size: .; v_call: TRBV9; d_call: .; cdr3_aa: CASSVVEYTGELFF; cdr3_nt: TGTGCCAGCAGCGTAGTTGAGTACACCGGGGAGCTGTTTTTT
j_call: TRBJ2-7; clone_size: .; v_call: TRBV7-2; d_call: .; cdr3_aa: CASSFGVGEQYF; cdr3_nt: TGTGCCAGCAGCTTCGGGGTGGGCGAGCAGTACTTC
j_call: TRBJ2-2; clone_size: .; v_call: TRBV5-4; d_call: .; cdr3_aa: CASSLPAGELFF; cdr3_nt: TGTGCCAGCAGCTTGCCCGCCGGGGAGCTGTTTTTT
j_call: TRBJ2-7; clone_size: .; v_call: TRBV5-1; d_call: .; cdr3_aa: CASRTDESYEQYF; cdr3_nt: TGCGCCAGCCGGACAGATGAGTCCTACGAGCAGTACTTC
j_call: TRBJ2-5; clone_size: .; v_call: TRBV7-2; d_call: .; cdr3_aa: CASSVDTQETQYF; cdr3_nt: TGTGCCAGCAGCGTCGACACCCAAGAGACCCAGTACTTC
j_call: TRBJ2-7; clone_size: .; v_call: TRBV25-1; d_call: .; cdr3_aa: CASSEYAQGGEQYF; cdr3_nt: TGTGCCAGCAGTGAATATGCCCAGGGAGGCGAGCAGTACTTC
j_call: TRBJ2-7; clone_size: .; v_call: TRBV5-4; d_call: .; cdr3_aa: CASSFPSSYEQYF; cdr3_nt: TGTGCCAGCAGCTTCCCCAGCTCCTACGAGCAGTACTTC
j_call: TRBJ2-3; clone_size: .; v_call: TRBV5-4; d_call: .; cdr3_aa: CASSLEASAQFGGTQYF; cdr3_nt: TGTGCCAGCAGCTTGGAGGCTAGCGCCCAATTCGGGGGTACGCAGTATTTT
j_call: TRBJ2-7; clone_size: .; v_call: TRBV28; d_call: .; cdr3_aa: CASMAGPYEQYF; cdr3_nt: TGTGCCAGCATGGCAGGGCCCTACGAGCAGTACTTC
j_call: TRBJ1-5; clone_size: .; v_call: TRBV2; d_call: .; cdr3_aa: CASRRGYGQPQHF; cdr3_nt: TGTGCCAGCAGAAGAGGGTATGGTCAGCCCCAGCATTTT
j_call: TRBJ1-1; clone_size: .; v_call: TRBV7-2; d_call: TRBD1; cdr3_aa: CASSWATGLGAFF; cdr3_nt: TGTGCCAGCAGTTGGGCGACAGGGTTGGGTGCTTTCTTT
j_call: TRBJ1-5; clone_size: .; v_call: TRBV6-6; d_call: .; cdr3_aa: CASSQGGIAYNQPQHF; cdr3_nt: TGTGCCAGCAGTCAAGGGGGAATTGCCTACAATCAGCCCCAGCATTTT
j_call: TRBJ2-3; clone_size: .; v_call: TRBV4-1; d_call: .; cdr3_aa: CASSRSPLTDTQYF; cdr3_nt: TGCGCCAGCAGTCGGAGTCCGCTCACAGATACGCAGTATTTT
j_call: TRBJ1-5; clone_size: .; v_call: TRBV28; d_call: TRBD1; cdr3_aa: CASSSWTGGDQPQHF; cdr3_nt: TGTGCCAGCAGTTCCTGGACAGGGGGGGATCAGCCCCAGCATTTT
j_call: TRBJ1-1; clone_size: once; v_call: TRBV28; d_call: .; cdr3_aa: CASSFSDKSGYDTEAFF; cdr3_nt: TGTGCCAGCAGTTTTTCCGACAAGTCGGGGTATGACACTGAAGCTTTCTTT